This T cell receptor (beta chain) was identified in a study of T cells after yellow fever vaccination. One entry per CDR3 protein, called by TCRdb with MiXCR from the 5' RACE reads. The sample consists of 350,000 to 450,000 distinct CDR3 sequences, roughly a sixth of them appearing once. Per germline, CDR1 MDHEN and CDR2 SYDVKM. Trimming cost V 6 bases and J 2 bases; bases outside gene matches: 10. The CDR3 runs to 16 residues. In this sample, this clonotype turned up a few times. This chain links TRBV28 with TRBJ2-1; 7 nucleotides agree with TRBD1. The source of this sequence is a young man who received the YFV17D yellow fever vaccine. Sequenced here: PBMCs, sampled before the yellow fever booster vaccination. In DNA form, the CDR3 reads TGTGCCAGCAGCCCACAGGGGTCTCGTCCCTACAATGAGCAGTTCTTC. It codes for CASSPQGSRPYNEQFF.